This T cell receptor beta chain derives from a study of vaccination effects on CD4 cells after COVID-19. Using immunoSEQ multiplex PCR, the repertoire was profiled, and TCRdb retains in-frame clones only, with some absent. The table shows more than 20,000 clones, with over 65% occurring only once. General study points: Pronounced clonal contraction occurred in clones induced by infection and by vaccine late after vaccination.

In the case of this clone: Its antigen is unknown.

ViraFEST expansion of antigen-specific CD4+ T cells with viral peptide pools preceded sequencing. Culturing for about ten days preceded CD4+ T cell isolation. Vaccine recipients had no previous SARS-CoV-2 infection; their nucleocapsid antibodies were negative. In culture with approximately 10 IU/ml IL-2 and roughly 10 ug/ml peptides, PBMC were grown at a few million per well. V was pared by 4 bases and J by 2 bases, with 14 bases between. CDR1 is MNHNS and CDR2 is SASEGT in the germline V gene. The CDR3 extends over 16 amino acids. Here the sequenced sample was CD4+ T cells from PBMCs cultured with HCoV-NL63 spike peptides, taken before COVID-19 vaccination. The TCR was taken from a human donor who received a COVID-19 vaccine. The chain recombines TRBV6-1 with TRBJ1-4; D might be TRBD1 (5 bases). The CDR3 DNA reads TGTGCCAGCAGTGCCCGCCGGGGCTCGACTAATGAAAAACTGTTTTTT. It codes for CASSARRGSTNEKLFF.